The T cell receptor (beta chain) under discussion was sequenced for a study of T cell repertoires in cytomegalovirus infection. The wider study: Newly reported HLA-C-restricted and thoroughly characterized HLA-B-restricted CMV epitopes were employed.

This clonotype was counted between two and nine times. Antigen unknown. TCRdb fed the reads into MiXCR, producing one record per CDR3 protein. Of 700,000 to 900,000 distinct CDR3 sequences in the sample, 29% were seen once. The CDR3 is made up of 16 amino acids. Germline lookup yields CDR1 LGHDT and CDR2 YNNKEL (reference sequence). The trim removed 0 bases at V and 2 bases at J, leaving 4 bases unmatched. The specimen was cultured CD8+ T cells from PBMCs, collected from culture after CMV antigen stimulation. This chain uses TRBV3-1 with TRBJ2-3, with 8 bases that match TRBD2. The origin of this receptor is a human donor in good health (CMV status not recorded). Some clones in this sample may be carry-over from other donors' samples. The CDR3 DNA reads TGTGCCAGCAGCCAAGACGCGGGGGGCAACACAGATACGCAGTATTTT. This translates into CASSQDAGGNTDTQYF.